This is a list of T cell receptor beta chains from one sample in a study of cytomegalovirus exposure and HLA in healthy donors. Here immunoSEQ multiplex PCR was the method, and the copy in TCRdb shows in-frame clones only, minus some. Altogether more than 95,000 clones are present, 80% to 85% being singletons, with the ten largest covering 1.1%. Sequenced sample: PBMCs. These receptors came from a woman aged 25 to 39 in good health and CMV-seronegative. Each CDR3 is given with its conserved first and last residue. A D gene is named only where the DNA matches it firmly. Rows give clone size only sometimes, using once, few, many, or a class for an expanded clone.

j_gene,d_gene,v_gene,abundance,CDR3aa,CDR3nt
TRBJ1-2,NA,TRBV10-3,NA,CATAREPAPYGYTF,TGTGCCACCGCGCGGGAGCCCGCACCATATGGCTACACCTTC
TRBJ1-2,NA,TRBV5-4,NA,CASSLVGSFSNYGYTF,TGTGCCAGCAGCTTGGTTGGCAGTTTCTCTAACTATGGCTACACCTTC
TRBJ1-2,NA,TRBV6-6,NA,CASSYSEGGYTF,TGTGCCAGCAGTTACTCGGAGGGAGGCTACACCTTC
TRBJ1-1,NA,TRBV4-1,few,CASSRGNTEAFF,TGCGCCAGCAGCCGAGGGAACACTGAAGCTTTCTTT
TRBJ1-1,NA,TRBV15,NA,CATSRGFVGATEAFF,TGTGCCACCAGCAGAGGTTTTGTGGGGGCCACTGAAGCTTTCTTT
TRBJ1-2,NA,TRBV29-1,NA,CSVEVGGNYGYTF,TGCAGCGTTGAAGTCGGCGGGAACTATGGCTACACCTTC
TRBJ2-5,NA,TRBV9,NA,CASSVGASKETQYF,TGTGCCAGCAGCGTAGGTGCGAGTAAGGAGACCCAGTACTTC
TRBJ2-3,TRBD2,TRBV7-3,NA,CASSDGPSGGATDTQYF,TGTGCCAGCAGCGATGGCCCTAGCGGGGGGGCGACAGATACGCAGTATTTT
TRBJ1-2,NA,TRBV9,once,CASSAVGGTPNYGYTF,TGTGCCAGCAGCGCTGTGGGGGGGACTCCTAACTATGGCTACACCTTC
TRBJ2-5,NA,TRBV4-1,NA,CASSQVVGEQYF,TGCGCCAGCAGCCAAGTCGTCGGAGAGCAGTACTTC
TRBJ1-1,NA,TRBV5-1,NA,CASRNQFNQNTEAFF,TGCGCCAGCAGGAATCAGTTCAATCAGAACACTGAAGCTTTCTTT
TRBJ1-4,NA,TRBV6-4,medium-sized,CASSSGDGEKLFF,TGTGCCAGCAGCTCCGGGGATGGTGAAAAACTGTTTTTT
TRBJ1-1,NA,TRBV11-2,NA,CASSLEGRGEAFF,TGTGCCAGCAGCTTAGAAGGGAGAGGGGAAGCTTTCTTT
TRBJ2-7,TRBD1,TRBV2,once,CASLLDRLNYEQYF,TGTGCCAGCTTGTTGGACAGGTTAAACTACGAGCAGTACTTC
TRBJ1-2,NA,TRBV6-1,NA,CASSEDGTPNYGYTF,TGTGCCAGCAGTGAAGATGGGACACCCAACTATGGCTACACCTTC
TRBJ2-5,TRBD1,TRBV7-2,NA,CASVPGGTETQYF,TGTGCCAGCGTACCAGGGGGTACGGAGACCCAGTACTTC
TRBJ2-3,NA,TRBV7-2,NA,CASSYPLLDTQYF,TGTGCCAGCAGCTATCCCTTATTAGATACGCAGTATTTT
TRBJ2-7,TRBD2,TRBV19,NA,CASSFTSGLYEQYF,TGTGCCAGTAGCTTTACTAGCGGCTTGTATGAACAGTACTTC
TRBJ2-1,TRBD2,TRBV6-5,few,CASRTYRLATIFF,TGTGCCAGCCGTACCTATCGACTAGCCACCATTTTCTTC
TRBJ1-1,NA,TRBV19,NA,CASSISGENTEAFF,TGTGCCAGTAGTATTTCGGGGGAGAACACTGAAGCTTTCTTT
TRBJ1-4,NA,TRBV10-3,NA,CAIRNQGNEKLFF,TGTGCCATCAGGAACCAGGGAAATGAAAAACTGTTTTTT
TRBJ2-2,NA,TRBV9,NA,CASSPRSTGNTGELFF,TGTGCCAGCAGCCCCCGATCGACGGGGAACACCGGGGAGCTGTTTTTT